This TCR beta chain was found in a study of control samples from healthy donors and cancer patients. TCRdb's copy holds only in-frame clones and misses some; the assay was immunoSEQ multiplex PCR. The sample lists about 130,000 clones, around 94% occurring once. CDR3 length equals 16 residues. Germline V lookup: CDR1 SGHRS, CDR2 YFSETQ. Trimming shortened V by 2 bases and J by 7 bases, and 16 bases separated the two germline ends. The specimen was PBMCs. This TCR was sampled from a man aged 55 to 70 with colorectal cancer. V and J are TRBV5-1 and TRBJ1-6; perhaps TRBD1 as D (6 bases). Here the CDR3 DNA reads TGCGCCAGCAGCTTTTTCAGGGGCGGTCAAAATTCACCCCTCCACTTT. Translated, it gives CASSFFRGGQNSPLHF.